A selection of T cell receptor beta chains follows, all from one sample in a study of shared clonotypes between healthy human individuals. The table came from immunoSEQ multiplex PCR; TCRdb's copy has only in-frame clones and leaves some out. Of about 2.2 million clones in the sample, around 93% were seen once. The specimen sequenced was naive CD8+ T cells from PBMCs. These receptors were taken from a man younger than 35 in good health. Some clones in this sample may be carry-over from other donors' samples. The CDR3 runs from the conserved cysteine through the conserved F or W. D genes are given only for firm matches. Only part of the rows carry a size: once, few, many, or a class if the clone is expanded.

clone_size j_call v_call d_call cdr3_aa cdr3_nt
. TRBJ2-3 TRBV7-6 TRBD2 CASSKIAGGPDTQYF TGTGCCAGCAGCAAAATAGCGGGAGGGCCAGATACGCAGTATTTT
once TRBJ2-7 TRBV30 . CAWSVYGGQRYEQYF TGTGCCTGGAGTGTATACGGAGGGCAACGGTACGAGCAGTACTTC
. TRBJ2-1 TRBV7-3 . CASSSPPDNEQFF TGTGCCAGCAGCTCCCCCCCGGACAATGAGCAGTTCTTC
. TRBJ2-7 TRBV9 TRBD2 CASSVASGNAYEQYF TGTGCCAGCAGCGTAGCCAGCGGGAACGCCTACGAGCAGTACTTC
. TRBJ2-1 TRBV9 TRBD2 CASSEGRGSGRAYNEQFF TGTGCCAGCAGCGAGGGACGTGGCAGCGGGAGGGCATACAATGAGCAGTTCTTC
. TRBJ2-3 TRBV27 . CASSSRSSDTQYF TGTGCCAGCAGTTCACGGTCCTCAGATACGCAGTATTTT
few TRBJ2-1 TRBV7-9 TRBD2 CASSFGLAGTMMQFF TGTGCCAGCAGCTTTGGCCTAGCGGGAACAATGATGCAGTTCTTC
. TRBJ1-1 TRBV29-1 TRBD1 CSVGSGGNVWDTEAFF TGCAGCGTTGGGTCAGGGGGCAATGTATGGGACACTGAAGCTTTCTTT
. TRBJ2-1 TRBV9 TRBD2 CASSPGRLAPQSSYNEQFF TGTGCCAGCAGCCCGGGGCGACTAGCGCCTCAAAGCTCCTACAATGAGCAGTTCTTC
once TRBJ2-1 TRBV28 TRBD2 CASRSGRGVYNEQFF TGTGCCAGCAGATCGGGACGGGGGGTCTACAATGAGCAGTTCTTC
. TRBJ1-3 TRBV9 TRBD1 CASSVGGRGGSSGNTIYF TGTGCCAGCAGCGTAGGAGGGCGAGGGGGCAGCTCTGGAAACACCATATATTTT
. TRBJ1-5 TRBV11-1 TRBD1 CASSPTGNQPQHF TGTGCCAGCAGCCCGACAGGGAATCAGCCCCAGCATTTT
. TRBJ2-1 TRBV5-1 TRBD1 CASSLGLWDRGLDEQFF TGCGCCAGCAGCTTGGGGTTGTGGGACAGGGGGTTGGATGAGCAGTTCTTC
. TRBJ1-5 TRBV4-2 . CASSQDMGGGDQPQHF TGTGCCAGCAGCCAAGATATGGGCGGGGGGGATCAGCCCCAGCATTTT
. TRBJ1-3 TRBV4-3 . CASSQGLPRSGNTIYF TGCGCCAGCAGCCAGGGGCTTCCTCGCTCTGGAAACACCATATATTTT
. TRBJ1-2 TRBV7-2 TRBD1 CASSLSERTGNGYTF TGTGCCAGCAGCCTAAGCGAAAGGACAGGGAATGGCTACACCTTC
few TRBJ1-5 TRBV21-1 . CASQYQPQHF TGTGCCAGCCAATATCAGCCCCAGCATTTT
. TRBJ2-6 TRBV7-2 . CASSFIYGGANVLTF TGTGCCAGCAGCTTTATATATGGTGGGGCCAACGTCCTGACTTTC
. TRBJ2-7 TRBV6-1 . CASSHRSAYEQYF TGTGCCAGCAGCCATCGGTCTGCCTACGAGCAGTACTTC
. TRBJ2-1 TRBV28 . CARETTVYEQFF TGTGCCAGAGAGACGACCGTGTATGAGCAGTTCTTC
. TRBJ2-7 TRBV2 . CASSEGGLVDPSYEQYF TGTGCCAGCAGTGAGGGGGGGCTGGTGGACCCCTCCTACGAGCAGTACTTC
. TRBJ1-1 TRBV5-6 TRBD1 CASSLAEGQLNTEAFF TGTGCCAGCAGCTTGGCGGAGGGACAGCTCAACACTGAAGCTTTCTTT
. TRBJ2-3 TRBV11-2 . CASSLDDAGRGDTQYF TGTGCCAGCAGCTTAGATGATGCGGGACGGGGAGATACGCAGTATTTT
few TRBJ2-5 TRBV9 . CASSGYQETQYF TGTGCCAGCAGCGGGTACCAAGAGACCCAGTACTTC
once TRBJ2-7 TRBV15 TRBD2 CATSREVTSGRVGSYEQYF TGTGCCACCAGCAGAGAGGTGACTAGCGGGAGAGTCGGGTCCTACGAGCAGTACTTC
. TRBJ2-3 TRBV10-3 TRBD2 CAISTGTKRTTDTQYF TGTGCCATCAGTACCGGGACTAAAAGGACCACAGATACGCAGTATTTT